The 5 T cell receptor beta chains below come from one sample, sequenced in a study of blood T cell repertoires in COVID-19. The protocol was immunoSEQ multiplex PCR, while the TCRdb copy is restricted to in-frame clones and leaves out a portion. The sample shows fewer than 300,000 clones, approximately 86% of them seen only once. Material for sequencing was peripheral blood. These receptors all come from a man in his forties who had recovered from COVID-19.

This clone has more than one count but fewer than ten. The J gene is TRBJ2-7, the V gene TRBV6-2 or TRBV6-3; D possibly corresponds to TRBD1 (5 bases). CDR1 is MNHEY and CDR2 is SVGEGT in the germline V gene. The germline V and J ends were trimmed by 1 base and 2 bases, with 9 bases remaining between them. The CDR3 loop spans 14 amino acids. The CDR3 here is CASSYYRNPYEQYF. In DNA form, the CDR3 reads TGTGCCAGCAGTTACTACAGGAACCCCTACGAGCAGTACTTC.

This chain connects TRBV9 to TRBJ2-7, with D unresolved. The CDR3 is 15 amino acids. Germline V gene data show CDR1 as SGDLS and CDR2 as YYNGEE. V was pared by 4 bases and J by 0 bases, with 14 bases between. CDR3 bases: TGTGCCAGCAGCCCGAGTCCGTCGCCCTCCTACGAGCAGTACTTC. Translating gives CASSPSPSPSYEQYF.

This sequence joins TRBV24-1 and TRBJ1-2, with TRBD1 matching 8 bases. With V trimmed by 0 bases and J by 1 base, 3 bases remained unmatched. The CDR3 runs to 16 residues. Germline V lookup: CDR1 KGHDR, CDR2 SFDVKD. Here the CDR3 reads CATSDLAGGLNYGYTF. In DNA form, the CDR3 reads TGTGCCACCAGTGATTTGGCAGGGGGCCTTAACTATGGCTACACCTTC.

The CDR3 DNA reads as TGTGCCAGCAGTGAGGTTTATAACAATGAGCAGTTCTTC. Its translation: CASSEVYNNEQFF. J is TRBJ2-1 and V is TRBV6-2 or TRBV6-3; D gene unclear. V was clipped by 5 bases and J by 5 bases, with 10 bases between them. Germline V gene sequence: CDR1 MNHEY, CDR2 SVGEGT. The CDR3 has 13 residues.

The V and J genes are TRBV10-3 and TRBJ1-6; TRBD1 matches 8 bases. V shed 11 bases and J 7 bases; nucleotides not matched to a gene: 4. The CDR3 length is 12 residues. Germline CDR1 is ENHRY and CDR2 is SYGVKD. CDR3 sequence: CAVGQGNSPLHF. The CDR3 DNA follows: TGTGCCGTCGGACAGGGAAATTCACCCCTCCACTTT.